This T cell receptor (beta chain) is from a study of relationships among human T cell subsets. Trimming cost V 5 bases and J 0 bases, with 21 bases left between them. Germline assignment: CDR1 MNHEY and CDR2 SMNVEV (reference sequence). The CDR3 has 18 residues. Semiquantitative ARM-PCR amplified T cell receptor alpha and beta CDR3 regions from mRNA. Exponential amplification used communal superprimers after tagged nested gene-specific primers in ARM-PCR. Before the second round, exonuclease removed the nested primers. MiXCR was run by TCRdb on the multiplex PCR reads, yielding one entry per CDR3 protein. Counted here are more than 7,000 distinct CDR3 sequences, 50% to 60% occurring once; the ten biggest clones make up more than 4.5%. The CD45RA-negative fraction was bead-selected with anti-CD45RO to obtain memory T cells. This clonotype showed up just a few times.

The sequence was collected from a man aged 35 to 55 in good health. Sequencing was carried out using memory T cells sorted from blood. The J gene is TRBJ2-3, the V gene TRBV27; D is undetermined. The CDR3 sequence: CASSPLTLRGASTDTQYF. The CDR3, as DNA: TGTGCCAGCAGTCCCCTCACTCTTCGTGGAGCTAGCACAGATACGCAGTATTTT.